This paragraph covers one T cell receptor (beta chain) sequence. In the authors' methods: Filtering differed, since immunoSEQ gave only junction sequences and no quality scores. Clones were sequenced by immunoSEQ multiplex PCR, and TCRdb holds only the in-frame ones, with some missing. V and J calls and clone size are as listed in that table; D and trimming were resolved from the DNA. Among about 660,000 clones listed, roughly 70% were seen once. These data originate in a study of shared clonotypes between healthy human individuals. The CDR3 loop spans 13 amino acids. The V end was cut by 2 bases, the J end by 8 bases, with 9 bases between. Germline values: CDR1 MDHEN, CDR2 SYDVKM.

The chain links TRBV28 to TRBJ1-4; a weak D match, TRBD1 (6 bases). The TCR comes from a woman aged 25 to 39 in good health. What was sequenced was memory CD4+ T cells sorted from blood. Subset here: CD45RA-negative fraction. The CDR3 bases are TGTGCCAGCAGTTTAGGGGGCGAGGAAAAACTGTTTTTT. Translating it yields CASSLGGEEKLFF.